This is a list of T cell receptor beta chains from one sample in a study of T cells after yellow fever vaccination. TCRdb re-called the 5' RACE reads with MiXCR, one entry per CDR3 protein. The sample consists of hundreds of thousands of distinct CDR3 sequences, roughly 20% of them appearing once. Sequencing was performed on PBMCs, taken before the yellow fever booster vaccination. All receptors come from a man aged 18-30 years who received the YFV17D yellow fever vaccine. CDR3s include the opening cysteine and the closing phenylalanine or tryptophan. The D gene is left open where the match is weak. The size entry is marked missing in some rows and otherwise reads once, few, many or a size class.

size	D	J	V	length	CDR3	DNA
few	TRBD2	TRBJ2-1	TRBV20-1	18	CSAILWTSGGRPYNEQFF	TGCAGTGCTATTCTGTGGACTAGCGGGGGGAGGCCCTACAATGAGCAGTTCTTC
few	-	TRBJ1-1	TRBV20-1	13	CSALREGSTEAFF	TGCAGTGCTTTAAGGGAGGGGTCCACTGAAGCTTTCTTT
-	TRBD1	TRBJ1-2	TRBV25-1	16	CASSEPRTGATYGYTF	TGTGCCAGCAGTGAACCTCGGACAGGGGCCACCTATGGCTACACCTTC
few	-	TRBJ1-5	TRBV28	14	CASSLTDHSQPQHF	TGTGCCAGCAGTTTGACCGACCACAGTCAGCCCCAGCATTTT
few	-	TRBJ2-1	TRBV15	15	CATSRDSGTYNEQFF	TGTGCCACCAGCAGAGATTCGGGGACCTACAATGAGCAGTTCTTC
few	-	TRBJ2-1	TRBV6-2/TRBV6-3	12	CASGYVPGQQFF	TGTGCCAGCGGCTATGTTCCGGGACAGCAGTTCTTC
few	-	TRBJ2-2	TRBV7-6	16	CASSWTGGAGTGELFF	TGTGCCAGCAGCTGGACTGGGGGGGCAGGAACCGGGGAGCTGTTTTTT
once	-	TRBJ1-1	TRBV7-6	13	CASSLGTVPEAFF	TGTGCCAGCAGCTTAGGGACCGTACCCGAAGCTTTCTTT
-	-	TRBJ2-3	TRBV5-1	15	CASSLVWGGTDTQYF	TGCGCCAGCAGCTTGGTTTGGGGGGGCACAGATACGCAGTATTTT
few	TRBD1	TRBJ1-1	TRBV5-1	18	CASSPSGQGIRVDTEAFF	TGCGCCAGCAGCCCCAGCGGACAGGGAATAAGAGTTGACACTGAAGCTTTCTTT
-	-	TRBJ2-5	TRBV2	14	CASRGGRDQETQYF	TGTGCCAGCAGGGGGGGCAGGGACCAAGAGACCCAGTACTTC
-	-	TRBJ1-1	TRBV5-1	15	CASSLGATGGTEAFF	TGCGCCAGCAGCTTGGGCGCGACAGGCGGTACTGAAGCTTTCTTT
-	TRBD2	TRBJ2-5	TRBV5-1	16	CASSLRSGGYQETQYF	TGCGCCAGCAGCTTGCGTAGCGGGGGGTACCAAGAGACCCAGTACTTC
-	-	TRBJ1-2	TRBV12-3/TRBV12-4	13	CASSLPNDYGYTF	TGTGCCAGCAGCCTCCCAAATGACTATGGCTACACCTTC
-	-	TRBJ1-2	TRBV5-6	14	CASSSPRQGPGYTF	TGTGCCAGCAGCTCACCGCGGCAGGGCCCTGGCTACACCTTC
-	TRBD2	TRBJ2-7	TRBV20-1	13	CSAGAAGGYEQYF	TGCAGTGCCGGGGCAGCGGGGGGGTACGAGCAGTACTTC
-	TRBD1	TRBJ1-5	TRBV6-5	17	CASSRRLNRGLRGPQHF	TGTGCCAGCAGTCGAAGACTGAACAGGGGGCTTCGAGGCCCCCAGCATTTT
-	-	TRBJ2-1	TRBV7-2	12	CASSPFSYEQFF	TGTGCCAGCAGCCCCTTTTCCTATGAGCAGTTCTTC
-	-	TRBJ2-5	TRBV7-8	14	CASRVPRGPRTQYF	TGTGCCAGCAGAGTCCCCCGGGGGCCCAGGACCCAGTACTTC
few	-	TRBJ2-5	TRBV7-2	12	CASGAFQETQYF	TGTGCCAGCGGTGCCTTCCAAGAGACCCAGTACTTC
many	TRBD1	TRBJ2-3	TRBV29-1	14	CSAPRGQGTDTQYF	TGCAGCGCCCCCCGGGGACAGGGCACAGATACGCAGTATTTT
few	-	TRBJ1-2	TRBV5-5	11	CASGRLDGYTF	TGTGCCAGCGGCCGGCTGGATGGCTACACCTTC
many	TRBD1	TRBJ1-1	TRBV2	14	CASSAGGSNTEAFF	TGTGCCAGCAGTGCAGGGGGCTCGAACACTGAAGCTTTCTTT
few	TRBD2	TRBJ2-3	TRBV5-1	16	CASSFAAGVSTDTQYF	TGCGCCAGCAGCTTTGCAGCGGGGGTGAGCACAGATACGCAGTATTTT
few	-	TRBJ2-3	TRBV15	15	CATSRDSRFTDTQYF	TGTGCCACCAGCAGAGATAGCAGGTTCACAGATACGCAGTATTTT
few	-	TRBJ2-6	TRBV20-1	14	CSAPSRPGANVLTF	TGCAGTGCTCCATCACGGCCTGGGGCCAACGTCCTGACTTTC
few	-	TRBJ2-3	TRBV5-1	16	CASSRIGRGKTDTQYF	TGCGCCAGCAGCCGCATAGGACGGGGGAAGACAGATACGCAGTATTTT
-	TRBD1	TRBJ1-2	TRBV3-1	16	CASSRLPQGVNYGYTF	TGTGCCAGCAGCCGACTCCCACAGGGGGTGAACTATGGCTACACCTTC
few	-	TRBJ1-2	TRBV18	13	CASSPDNGYGYTF	TGTGCCAGCTCCCCGGACAACGGCTATGGCTACACCTTC
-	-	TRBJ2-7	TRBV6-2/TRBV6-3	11	CASTGTNEQYF	TGTGCCAGCACGGGGACCAACGAGCAGTACTTC
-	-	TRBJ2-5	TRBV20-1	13	CSARVWAEETQYF	TGCAGTGCTAGAGTTTGGGCGGAAGAGACCCAGTACTTC
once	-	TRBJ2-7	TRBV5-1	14	CASSLAPGPYEQYF	TGCGCCAGCAGCTTGGCCCCCGGTCCCTACGAGCAGTACTTC
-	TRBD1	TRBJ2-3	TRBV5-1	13	CASSGQGGDTQYF	TGCGCCAGCAGCGGACAGGGTGGGGATACGCAGTATTTT
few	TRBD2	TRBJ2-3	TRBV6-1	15	CASTSPGLALGTQYF	TGTGCCAGCACCAGTCCGGGACTAGCTTTAGGTACGCAGTATTTT
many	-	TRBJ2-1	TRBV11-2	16	CASSSAGTSTGRGQFF	TGTGCCAGCAGCTCGGCCGGGACATCAACCGGTCGGGGGCAGTTCTTC
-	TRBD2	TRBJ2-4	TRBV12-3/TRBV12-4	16	CASSNPPGTSPNIQYF	TGTGCCAGCAGTAACCCGCCCGGGACTAGCCCAAACATTCAGTACTTC
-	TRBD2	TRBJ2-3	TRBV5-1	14	CASSLDGGGDTQYF	TGCGCCAGCAGCTTGGACGGGGGGGGAGATACGCAGTATTTT
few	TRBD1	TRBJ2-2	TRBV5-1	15	CASFRTGGNTGELFF	TGCGCCAGCTTTCGGACAGGGGGAAACACCGGGGAGCTGTTTTTT
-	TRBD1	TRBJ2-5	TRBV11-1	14	CASSSYRGLETQYF	TGTGCCAGCAGCTCCTACAGGGGGCTGGAGACCCAGTACTTC
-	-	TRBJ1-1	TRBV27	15	CASRVGAGSNTEAFF	TGTGCCAGCAGGGTCGGTGCAGGGTCGAACACTGAAGCTTTCTTT
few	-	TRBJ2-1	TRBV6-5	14	CASSPFRGVNEQFF	TGTGCCAGCAGTCCCTTTAGAGGGGTCAATGAGCAGTTCTTC
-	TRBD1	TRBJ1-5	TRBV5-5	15	CASSMDRGGNQPQHF	TGTGCCAGCAGTATGGACAGGGGCGGCAATCAGCCCCAGCATTTT
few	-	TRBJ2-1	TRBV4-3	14	CASSDAGDYNEQFF	TGCGCCAGCAGCGACGCCGGGGACTACAATGAGCAGTTCTTC
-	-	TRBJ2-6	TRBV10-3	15	CAISVGPSGANVLTF	TGTGCCATCAGTGTGGGTCCTTCTGGGGCCAACGTCCTGACTTTC
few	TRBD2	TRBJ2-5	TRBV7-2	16	CASSQGLAGGRKTQYF	TGTGCCAGCAGCCAGGGACTAGCGGGGGGGCGCAAGACCCAGTACTTC
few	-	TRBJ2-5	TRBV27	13	CASSPVGTETQYF	TGTGCCAGCAGCCCTGTCGGGACGGAGACCCAGTACTTC
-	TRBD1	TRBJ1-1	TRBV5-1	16	CASSSLQGARRTEAFF	TGCGCCAGCAGTTCTCTACAGGGGGCGCGAAGAACTGAAGCTTTCTTT
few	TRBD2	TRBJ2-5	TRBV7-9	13	CASKGGGQETQYF	TGTGCCAGCAAGGGCGGGGGCCAAGAGACCCAGTACTTC
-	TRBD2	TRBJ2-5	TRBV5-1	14	CASSLSGVQETQYF	TGCGCCAGCAGTCTTAGCGGGGTCCAAGAGACCCAGTACTTC
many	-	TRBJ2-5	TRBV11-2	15	CASSAAGVTQETQYF	TGTGCCAGCAGCGCGGCAGGGGTCACACAAGAGACCCAGTACTTC
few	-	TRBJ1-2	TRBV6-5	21	CASSLVTMAGSDPWWGYGYTF	TGTGCCAGCAGTTTGGTGACAATGGCCGGGAGCGATCCTTGGTGGGGCTATGGCTACACCTTC